Each of the 9 T cell receptor beta chains below was sequenced from the same sample in a study of cytomegalovirus exposure and HLA in healthy donors. PCR employed 60 Vbeta and 13 Jbeta primers. The data were produced by immunoSEQ multiplex PCR, yet TCRdb's version contains in-frame clones alone and is incomplete. The data show about 180,000 clones, approximately 83% seen once. The sequenced sample consisted of PBMCs. All receptors come from a boy aged 2-9 years in good health and CMV-seronegative.

This clone was counted between two and nine times. The chain is built from TRBV6-5 and TRBJ1-2; TRBD1 might be the D (6 bases). This CDR3 region has 13 residues. Trimming shortened V by 4 bases and J by 6 bases, and 12 bases separated the two germline ends. The germline gives CDR1 MNHEY, CDR2 SVGAGI. CDR3 in DNA: TGTGCCAGCAGTTCACAGGGTCGGAATGGCTACACCTTC. Protein sequence: CASSSQGRNGYTF.

The chain recombines TRBV14 with TRBJ2-1; D perhaps matches TRBD2 (5 bases). Trimming removed 2 bases at V and 1 base at J, with 9 bases between. The CDR3 is 15 residues long. Germline V CDR1 and CDR2: SGHDN, FVKESK. The CDR3 protein is CASSQRAASYNEQFF. The CDR3 DNA follows: TGTGCCAGCAGCCAACGAGCGGCATCCTACAATGAGCAGTTCTTC.

The chain uses TRBV2 and TRBJ2-2; D remains ambiguous. The germline V gene encodes CDR1 SNHLY and CDR2 FYNNEI. CDR3 length: 14 residues. Deletions cut 4 bases from V and 2 bases from J, with 8 bases between. The CDR3 protein is CASSGLLNTGELFF. As DNA, the CDR3 is TGTGCCAGCAGTGGGCTGCTTAACACCGGGGAGCTGTTTTTT.

This rearrangement joins TRBV6-1 to TRBJ2-7; TRBD1 agrees at 12 bases. Germline CDR1 MNHNS, CDR2 SASEGT. Unmatched junction bases numbered 3, after V lost 9 bases and J lost 0 bases. This CDR3 has 14 amino acids. CDR3 region: CASRDRGLSYEQYF. Written as DNA, the CDR3 is TGTGCCAGTCGGGACAGGGGGCTCTCCTACGAGCAGTACTTC.

The chain joins TRBV18 to TRBJ1-1; TRBD1 agrees at 7 bases. The length of the CDR3 is 16 residues. CDR1 is KGHSH, CDR2 LQKENI, per germline. V gave up 2 bases and J gave up 4 bases; unmatched junction bases: 10. The CDR3 sequence: CASSPASTGVGTEAFF. The DNA of the CDR3 is TGTGCCAGCTCACCAGCTTCAACAGGGGTGGGCACTGAAGCTTTCTTT.

This clone came up a few times. The J gene is TRBJ2-7, the V gene TRBV6-4, with 9 bases that match TRBD2. Germline lookup yields CDR1 MRHNA and CDR2 SNTAGT. J lost 5 bases, V lost 0 bases, and 5 bases had no gene match. CDR3 length equals 15 residues. As DNA, the CDR3 is TGTGCCAGCAGTGACTCATGGCGGGAGGGCCACGAGCAGTACTTC. Translating it yields CASSDSWREGHEQYF.

This chain links TRBV29-1 with TRBJ1-4; TRBD1 agrees at 9 bases. CDR3 size: 15 residues. V lost 4 bases to trimming and J lost 10 bases; unmatched junction nucleotides: 13. The V gene's germline CDR1 is SQVTM and CDR2 ANQGSEA. This CDR3 is CSVVLQGARPRKLFF. The CDR3 nucleotides read TGCAGCGTTGTTTTACAGGGGGCCCGGCCGAGAAAACTGTTTTTT.

On this clone itself: A read error may produce the germline difference seen at one junction end. This chain joins TRBV7-9 and TRBJ2-7, with D perhaps matching TRBD1 (5 bases). The CDR3 runs to 15 residues. Germline V lookup: CDR1 SEHNR, CDR2 FQNEAQ (reference sequence). The CDR3 is CSSSLDSSTFYEQYF. The CDR3 DNA follows: TGTTCCAGCAGCTTAGACAGTTCCACCTTCTACGAGCAGTACTTC. The variable domain in full, completed from reference TRBV7-9 and TRBJ2-7, reads DTGVSQNPRHKITKRGQNVTFRCDPISEHNRLYWYRQTLGQGPEFLTYFQNEAQLEKSRLLSDRFSAERPKGSFSTLEIQRTEQGDSAMYLCSSSLDSSTFYEQYFGPGTRLTVT.

The chain's CDR3 is CASRLAGAYEQYF. CDR3 DNA: TGTGCCAGCAGACTAGCGGGAGCTTACGAGCAGTACTTC. The V call is TRBV28, the J call TRBJ2-7; 11 bases map to TRBD2. This CDR3 comprises 13 residues. V trimming: 6 bases; J trimming: 4 bases; junction bases outside the gene matches: 2. Germline assignment: CDR1 MDHEN and CDR2 SYDVKM.